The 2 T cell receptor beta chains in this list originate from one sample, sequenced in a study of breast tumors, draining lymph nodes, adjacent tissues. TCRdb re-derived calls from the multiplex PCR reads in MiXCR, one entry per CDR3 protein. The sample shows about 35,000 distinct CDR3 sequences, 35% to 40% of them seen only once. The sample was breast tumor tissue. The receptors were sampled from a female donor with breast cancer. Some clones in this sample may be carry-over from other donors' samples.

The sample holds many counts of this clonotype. CDR3 sequence: CASSPNTNTGELFF. For the CDR3, the DNA is TGTGCCAGCAGCCCAAACACGAACACCGGGGAGCTGTTTTTT. The rearrangement links TRBV7-9 to TRBJ2-2; D remains ambiguous. V was cut by 5 bases and J by 0 bases, with 7 bases left in between. The CDR3 loop spans 14 amino acids. Germline values: CDR1 SEHNR, CDR2 FQNEAQ (reference sequence). The complete variable domain, with remaining parts taken from reference TRBV7-9 and TRBJ2-2, reads DTGVSQNPRHKITKRGQNVTFRCDPISEHNRLYWYRQTLGQGPEFLTYFQNEAQLEKSRLLSDRFSAERPKGSFSTLEIQRTEQGDSAMYLCASSPNTNTGELFFGEGSRLTVL.

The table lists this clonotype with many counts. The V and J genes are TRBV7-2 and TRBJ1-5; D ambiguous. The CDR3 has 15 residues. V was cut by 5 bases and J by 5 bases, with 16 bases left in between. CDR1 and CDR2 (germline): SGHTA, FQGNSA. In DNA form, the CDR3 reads TGTGCCAGCAGCGATAGCCGCCAACGACATCAGCCCCAGCATTTT. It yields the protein CASSDSRQRHQPQHF.